A single T cell receptor beta chain is shown here with its context. The antigen is not known. The data belong to a study of shared clonotypes between healthy human individuals. Notes on the study in general: An effect of sequencing depth on clonotype sharing among donors was expected. Generation probability values for non-shared clonotypes were lower than those for clonotypes shared by all four donors.

The material for each subset, its genomic DNA, was split evenly across several immunoSEQ plates. Replicate PCRs from sorted subsets contained about 200 ng DNA, which is around 30,000 T cell genomes. Produced via immunoSEQ multiplex PCR; TCRdb's table is partial and in-frame only. The top ten clones hold roughly 1.8% of a sample with millions of clones, about 93% of them seen once. Naive CD8 cells lacked CD45RO, underwent positive selection for CCR7 and left out terminally differentiated effector memory CD45RA+ cells. The CDR3 is made up of 15 amino acids. V lost 1 base and J 7 bases, leaving 14 bases between the germline ends. Germline CDR1 and CDR2: LGHNA and YSLEER.

This TCR derives from a man aged 18 to 30 in good health. Some clones in this sample may be carry-over from other donors' samples. The specimen was naive CD8+ T cells from PBMCs. V and J are TRBV4-3 and TRBJ2-1; D is uncertain. CDR3 sequence: CASSQVFQVRNEQFF. The CDR3 region has the DNA TGCGCCAGCAGCCAAGTATTCCAGGTTAGAAATGAGCAGTTCTTC.